Below, 2 T cell receptor beta chains from the same sample are listed, as sequenced in a study of blood T cell repertoires in COVID-19. Only in-frame clones appear in the TCRdb table, and some are missing; sequencing was by immunoSEQ multiplex PCR. In the table there are 90,000 to 100,000 clones, less than 85% of which are singletons. Source material: peripheral blood. The receptor source for this set is an elderly man with acute or convalescent COVID-19.

The chain's CDR3 is CASSLTGSSYEQYF. The DNA of the CDR3 is TGTGCCAGCAGCTTGACAGGGAGCTCCTACGAGCAGTACTTC. This chain joins TRBV5-4 and TRBJ2-7, with D perhaps matching TRBD1 (6 bases). Per the germline V gene, CDR1 is SGHNT and CDR2 is YYREEE (reference sequence). The V gene lost 1 base and the J gene lost 0 bases, with 8 bases spanning the gap. This CDR3 contains 14 residues.

The DNA for the CDR3 is TGTGCCAGCAGCTTGGTAGAAGCTAACTATGGCTACACCTTC. Encoded protein: CASSLVEANYGYTF. The rearrangement links TRBV5-4 to TRBJ1-2; D not certain. This CDR3 is built from 14 residues. Germline-derived CDR1 and CDR2 are SGHNT and YYREEE (reference sequence). Trimming left V 0 bases short and J 0 bases short, with 6 bases between. Filled out from reference TRBV5-4 and TRBJ1-2, the complete variable domain reads ETGVTQSPTHLIKTRGQQVTLRCSSQSGHNTVSWYQQALGQGPQFIFQYYREEENGRGNFPPRFSGLQFPNYSSELNVNALELDDSALYLCASSLVEANYGYTFGSGTRLTVV.